The sequence of this T cell receptor beta chain was determined in a study of CD8 T cells in ankylosing spondylitis (TCRdb year 2017). About the study as a whole: The study set out to find disease-linked TCR variants by profiling T cell receptor beta repertoires in ankylosing spondylitis patients and healthy donors. The full study cohort was made up of 20 to 25 ankylosing spondylitis patients and 108 healthy donors. Peripheral blood was sampled, and synovial fluid was additionally collected from ankylosing spondylitis patients.

The sequencing machine was an Illumina HiSeq 2500. TCR beta libraries were prepared by quantitative 5'-RACE with molecular barcodes. In the source study's methods: A new computational method, built on a probabilistic model of VDJ rearrangement, was used to identify disease-linked TCR variants. TCRdb handled the public reads itself, with Q25 trimming in fastp and clone calling in MiXCR, and kept productive beta chains. One record per CDR3 amino acid sequence lists the most common genes and DNA. For this entry, the V and J calls and clone size follow TCRdb and not the study's own pipeline. The sample has about 700,000 distinct CDR3 sequences on record, around 20% of them singletons. The leading ten clones occupy under 20% of the sample. This clonotype was observed a few times. Its antigen specificity is not known. There are no base qualities to consult, and no much larger clone falls within one base.

According to the germline V gene, CDR1 reads MDHEN and CDR2 reads SYDVKM. Taken from cysteine to phenylalanine, the CDR3 has 16 residues. Of the read, only the CDR3 DNA is kept; its 48 bases are in frame from base 1. V has 6 bases trimmed and J has 7 bases trimmed; junction bases matching no gene number 8. The investigation overall reported the following: The disease-linked clones were reported as significantly enriched in matched synovial fluid samples from ankylosing spondylitis patients. A TCR beta motif made up of 7 to 9 highly homologous amino acid variants appeared to be characteristic of blood from ankylosing spondylitis patients. Some motif variants had previously been reported in the synovial fluid and blood of reactive arthritis patients, which suggests shared mechanisms of disease initiation. The disease-linked clones had a CD8+ phenotype and were found at relatively low frequencies in peripheral blood.

The chain is assembled from TRBV28 and TRBJ2-2, with 13 bases in between that match TRBD2. The clonotype comes from a male donor with ankylosing spondylitis. Sequencing input: blood, either unsorted or a sorted T cell fraction (not recorded which). The CDR3 region: CASSKLAGGPIGELFF. The nucleotide sequence reads TGTGCCAGCAGCAAACTAGCGGGAGGGCCCATCGGGGAGCTGTTTTTT.